This T cell receptor beta chain was sequenced during a study of cytomegalovirus exposure and HLA in healthy donors. Study conclusions and caveats: The study reported that TCR beta sequences accurately predicted HLA-A and HLA-B alleles in most subjects.

As concerns this clone: Its specificity is unknown.

The donors gave bone marrow, and they were healthy. With 60 Vbeta and 13 Jbeta primers, the PCR was carried out. Libraries were prepared by immunoSEQ multiplex PCR; TCRdb keeps only in-frame clonotypes and omits some of them. The table records some 120,000 clones, approximately 80% of them present only once. The germline V gene has CDR1 SGHRS and CDR2 YFSETQ. The V gene end was trimmed by 4 bases and the J gene end by 4 bases; junction bases not matched to a gene: 8. This CDR3 has 15 residues. This sequence was found in a woman aged 18-35 years in good health and CMV-seropositive. The chain links TRBV5-1 to TRBJ1-1; 9 bases agree with TRBD1. The source material was PBMCs. The CDR3 sequence is CASSDTGTGFTEAFF. In DNA form, the CDR3 reads TGCGCCAGCAGCGATACCGGGACAGGGTTCACTGAAGCTTTCTTT.